These 19 T cell receptor beta chains were sequenced from one sample in a study of cytomegalovirus exposure and HLA in healthy donors. The PCR made use of 60 Vbeta and 13 Jbeta primers. Using immunoSEQ multiplex PCR, the repertoire was profiled, and TCRdb retains in-frame clones only, with some absent. The table lists about 170,000 clones, 79% of them singletons. Sequencing was performed on PBMCs. Source of these receptors: a woman in her forties or fifties in good health and CMV-seronegative.

The chain uses TRBV7-9 and TRBJ1-6, with D possibly matching TRBD1 (5 bases). CDR3 length: 14 residues. Between the trimmed V and J ends, which lost 4 bases and 6 bases, there was a span of 10 bases. Germline V gene lookup returns CDR1 SEHNR and CDR2 FQNEAQ (reference sequence). The CDR3 coding sequence is TGTGCCAGCAGCTCGACAGCGGGTAATTCACCCCTCCACTTT. Amino acid sequence: CASSSTAGNSPLHF. Using reference TRBV7-9 and TRBJ1-6 for the parts outside the CDR3, the full variable domain is DTGVSQNPRHKITKRGQNVTFRCDPISEHNRLYWYRQTLGQGPEFLTYFQNEAQLEKSRLLSDRFSAERPKGSFSTLEIQRTEQGDSAMYLCASSSTAGNSPLHFGNGTRLTVT.

The CDR3 coding sequence is TGTGCCATCAGTCGGGACGGGGGATCGGATGGCTACACCTTC. It translates to CAISRDGGSDGYTF. The chain uses TRBV10-3 and TRBJ1-2; possibly TRBD1 for D (5 bases). There are 14 residues in the CDR3. V lost 5 bases to trimming and J lost 6 bases, with 16 bases between them. The germline CDR1 and CDR2 sequences are ENHRY and SYGVKD.

The chain carries TRBV29-1 and TRBJ2-4, with 7 bases identical to TRBD1. From germline, CDR1 is SQVTM and CDR2 ANQGSEA. Trimming took 6 bases from V and 0 from J; bases not matched to a gene: 11. The CDR3 runs 16 residues. The CDR3 spells CSVTGLAHLAKNIQYF. The DNA of the CDR3 is TGCAGCGTGACAGGGTTAGCCCATCTAGCCAAAAACATTCAGTACTTC.

This clone was picked up one time. The V and J genes are TRBV19 and TRBJ2-3; D unresolved. The V and J ends lost 6 bases and 3 bases respectively, with 4 bases between them. CDR1 and CDR2 from the germline V gene are LNHDA and SQIVND (reference sequence). The CDR3 is 11 residues long. In DNA, the CDR3 is TGTGCCAGTAGCCGGACAGATACGCAGTATTTT. This sequence encodes CASSRTDTQYF.

This sequence joins TRBV11-2 and TRBJ2-7; D gene ambiguous. Germline V gives CDR1 SGHAT, CDR2 FQNNGV. V was cut by 5 bases and J by 3 bases, with 17 bases left in between. The CDR3 loop spans 15 amino acids. The CDR3 DNA sequence: TGTGCCAGCAGCCGTCCCGGCCGGGTCGGCTACGAGCAGTACTTC. As protein: CASSRPGRVGYEQYF.

This chain connects TRBV7-8 to TRBJ1-5; 9 positions agree with TRBD1. CDR1 is SGHVS and CDR2 is FQNEAQ in the germline V gene. With V trimmed by 6 bases and J by 9 bases, 15 bases remained unmatched. The CDR3 consists of 16 residues. The CDR3 DNA is TGTGCCAGCAGAAAGGGGACAGGGCAACAAGGGGGGCCCCAGCATTTT. Encoded protein: CASRKGTGQQGGPQHF. The full variable domain, in which reference TRBV7-8 and TRBJ1-5 provide the parts outside the CDR3, is GAGVSQSPRYKVAKRGQDVALRCDPISGHVSLFWYQQALGQGPEFLTYFQNEAQLDKSGLPSDRFFAERPEGSVSTLKIQRTQQEDSAVYLCASRKGTGQQGGPQHFGDGTRLSIL.

The chain carries TRBV5-1 and TRBJ2-1, with 9 bases aligning to TRBD2. The CDR3 loop spans 16 amino acids. V trimming: 4 bases; J trimming: 10 bases; junction bases outside the gene matches: 15. Germline V CDR1 and CDR2: SGHRS, YFSETQ. The CDR3 bases are TGCGCCAGCAGCCCTCGGACAGGACCCGCGGGAGGGGAGCAGTTCTTC. This codes for CASSPRTGPAGGEQFF.

V and J are TRBV6-5 and TRBJ1-4; TRBD1 matches at 7 bases. The CDR3 runs to 14 residues. V gave up 5 bases and J gave up 7 bases; unmatched junction bases: 7. CDR1 MNHEY and CDR2 SVGAGI come from the germline V gene. The CDR3 spells CASSRDRAAEKLFF. The CDR3 coding sequence is TGTGCCAGCAGTCGAGACAGGGCGGCTGAAAAACTGTTTTTT.

With regard to this clone: Additional DNA sequences in this sample encode the identical CDR3. The V and J genes are TRBV4-1 and TRBJ2-2; 8 bases align to TRBD2. Losses at the gene ends were 1 base for V and 2 bases for J; bases not matched to a gene: 6. This CDR3 comprises 17 residues. Germline values: CDR1 MGHRA, CDR2 YSYEKL. Written as DNA, the CDR3 is TGCGCCAGCAGCCAAGCAAGCGGGGGAACCAACACCGGGGAGCTGTTTTTT. Amino acids: CASSQASGGTNTGELFF.

This clone appeared a few times. The J gene is TRBJ1-1, the V gene TRBV5-4, with 9 bases lining up with TRBD1. CDR1 is SGHNT and CDR2 is YYREEE in the germline V gene (reference sequence). This CDR3 is built from 14 residues. V lost 4 bases and J lost 4; bases outside the gene matches: 5. CDR3 region: CASSPGQGRTEAFF. The CDR3 DNA follows: TGTGCCAGCAGCCCAGGACAGGGGCGCACTGAAGCTTTCTTT. The full variable domain, completed using reference TRBV5-4 and TRBJ1-1, is ETGVTQSPTHLIKTRGQQVTLRCSSQSGHNTVSWYQQALGQGPQFIFQYYREEENGRGNFPPRFSGLQFPNYSSELNVNALELDDSALYLCASSPGQGRTEAFFGQGTRLTVV.

The chain employs TRBV29-1 and TRBJ2-1; maybe TRBD1 (5 bases). V lost 1 base to trimming and J lost 2 bases, with 9 bases between them. CDR1 is SQVTM and CDR2 is ANQGSEA in the germline V gene. This CDR3 comprises 14 residues. The CDR3 DNA is TGCAGCGTTGAAGTAGGGGTCGCCTACAATGAGCAGTTCTTC. Translation: CSVEVGVAYNEQFF.

J is TRBJ1-5 and V is TRBV29-1, with D possibly TRBD1 on 6 matching bases. CDR1 and CDR2 (germline): SQVTM, ANQGSEA. This CDR3 contains 13 residues. The V end lost 4 bases, the J end lost 7 bases, and 14 bases lay between the germline ends. The CDR3 protein is CSVGGGASQPQHF. For the CDR3, the DNA is TGCAGCGTTGGTGGGGGGGCAAGCCAGCCCCAGCATTTT. Full variable domain (missing parts from reference TRBV29-1 and TRBJ1-5): SAVISQKPSRDICQRGTSLTIQCQVDSQVTMMFWYRQQPGQSLTLIATANQGSEATYESGFVIDKFPISRPNLTFSTLTVSNMSPEDSSIYLCSVGGGASQPQHFGDGTRLSIL.

The chain employs TRBV6-5 and TRBJ1-3, with TRBD1 identical over 8 bases. V lost 5 bases to trimming and J lost 3 bases; unmatched junction nucleotides: 6. Germline-derived CDR1 and CDR2 are MNHEY and SVGAGI. The CDR3 extends over 15 amino acids. The CDR3 DNA reads TGTGCCAGCAGTGTCGGGACAGGCGATGGAAACACCATATATTTT. It encodes CASSVGTGDGNTIYF.

CDR3 in DNA: TGTGCCAGCAGCCCCATCCCCGTAGCTAGCGACGAGCAGTACTTC. Encoded protein: CASSPIPVASDEQYF. V and J are TRBV9 and TRBJ2-7; a possible D gene is TRBD2 (6 bases). This CDR3 contains 15 residues. Trimming removed 4 bases from V and 5 bases from J, with 19 bases in between. Germline CDR1 and CDR2: SGDLS and YYNGEE.

The chain couples TRBV9 to TRBJ1-3, with 7 bases fitting TRBD1. V dropped 6 bases and J dropped 0; count of bases not matched to a gene: 12. Germline V gene sequence: CDR1 SGDLS, CDR2 YYNGEE. The CDR3 runs 17 residues. CDR3 amino acids: CASTVGAGGSSGNTIYF. CDR3 DNA sequence: TGTGCCAGCACCGTGGGGGCAGGGGGATCCTCTGGAAACACCATATATTTT.

The rearrangement links TRBV15 to TRBJ2-5; 8 bases match TRBD1. Unmatched junction bases numbered 5, after V lost 3 bases and J lost 2 bases. Germline CDR1 is LNHNV and CDR2 is YYDKDF (reference sequence). The CDR3 extends over 15 amino acids. The DNA of the CDR3 is TGTGCCACCAGCAGCCGGGACAGGAATCAAGAGACCCAGTACTTC. This gives the protein CATSSRDRNQETQYF.

The chain links TRBV5-1 to TRBJ2-1, with TRBD1 matching 7 bases. CDR3 length: 16 residues. With V trimmed by 4 bases and J by 7 bases, 14 bases remained unmatched. Germline V gives CDR1 SGHRS, CDR2 YFSETQ. CDR3 amino acids: CASSQTPGGERNEQFF. As DNA, the CDR3 is TGCGCCAGCAGCCAGACCCCAGGGGGAGAAAGGAATGAGCAGTTCTTC.

The gene calls are TRBV19 and TRBJ1-5; 8 positions match TRBD1. Germline values: CDR1 LNHDA, CDR2 SQIVND (reference sequence). With V trimmed by 7 bases and J by 4 bases, 9 bases remained unmatched. CDR3 length: 15 amino acids. CDR3 protein: CASINQGAGNQPQHF. The CDR3 region has the DNA TGTGCCAGTATCAACCAGGGGGCCGGGAATCAGCCCCAGCATTTT.

This chain joins TRBV19 and TRBJ2-2, with D maybe TRBD1 (6 bases). The V end was cut by 5 bases, the J end by 5 bases, with 12 bases between. The CDR3 sequence is 14 residues long. Germline V gene lookup returns CDR1 LNHDA and CDR2 SQIVND (reference sequence). In DNA form, the CDR3 reads TGTGCCAGTAGTTCGAGGACAGCAACCGGGGAGCTGTTTTTT. Translation gives CASSSRTATGELFF.